This passage covers 26 T cell receptor beta chains from one sample sequenced in a study of OX40 agonist ivuxolimab in advanced cancers. Data came from immunoSEQ multiplex PCR; TCRdb stores just in-frame clones and leaves some out. The sample has roughly 90,000 clones, around 85% seen once. Sequencing used CD4+ or CD8+ T cells sorted from blood, obtained in a trial of the OX40 agonist ivuxolimab. The source is an adult with an advanced solid tumor such as melanoma, head and neck, liver or kidney cancer.

The gene calls are TRBV28 and TRBJ1-3; D is uncertain. This CDR3 is built from 13 residues. V gave up 7 bases and J gave up 0 bases, with 7 bases separating them. CDR1 and CDR2 from the germline V gene are MDHEN and SYDVKM. The CDR3 spells CASNTDSGNTIYF. The CDR3 bases are TGTGCCAGCAACACAGACTCTGGAAACACCATATATTTT.

The V call is TRBV30, the J call TRBJ2-5, with 10 bases aligning to TRBD2. The CDR3 is 16 amino acids. CDR1 is GTSNPN and CDR2 is SVGIG in the germline V gene (reference sequence). Germline trimming cut 0 bases from V and 4 bases from J; bases unmatched to any gene: 8. The CDR3 reads CAWSVGASGSLETQYF. The CDR3 DNA follows: TGTGCCTGGAGTGTCGGGGCTAGCGGGAGTCTAGAGACCCAGTACTTC. The full variable domain, completed using reference TRBV30 and TRBJ2-5, is SQTIHQWPATLVQPVGSPLSLECTVEGTSNPNLYWYRQAAGRGLQLLFYSVGIGQISSEVPQNLSASRPQDRQFILSSKKLLLSDSGFYLCAWSVGASGSLETQYFGPGTRLLVL.

This chain links TRBV6-5 with TRBJ2-5; D might be TRBD1 (7 bases). From germline, CDR1 is MNHEY and CDR2 SVGAGI. The CDR3 totals 13 residues. The V and J ends lost 6 bases and 2 bases respectively, with 10 bases between them. CDR3 region: CASREGAQETQYF. For the CDR3, the DNA is TGTGCCAGCAGGGAGGGGGCACAAGAGACCCAGTACTTC.

The chain couples TRBV6-1 to TRBJ2-7; D not certain. Germline V gene lookup returns CDR1 MNHNS and CDR2 SASEGT. This CDR3 is built from 12 residues. Trimming removed 2 bases at V and 7 bases at J, with 9 bases between. The CDR3 nucleotides read TGTGCCAGCAGTGAATTGGAGAGGGAGCAGTACTTC. The encoded protein is CASSELEREQYF.

The chain is built from TRBV28 and TRBJ1-5, with TRBD1 as a possible D gene (5 bases). CDR3 length equals 15 residues. From germline, CDR1 is MDHEN and CDR2 SYDVKM. Trimming stripped 7 bases from V and 6 bases from J, with 19 bases between. This chain's CDR3 is CASTKRGRGGQPQHF. The DNA of the CDR3 is TGTGCCAGCACTAAACGGGGTAGGGGTGGTCAGCCCCAGCATTTT.

The chain is built from TRBV7-8 and TRBJ2-2; 10 bases are shared with TRBD1. The CDR3 is 18 amino acids. V was clipped by 2 bases and J by 6 bases; unmatched bases: 12. Germline loops: CDR1 SGHVS, CDR2 FQNEAQ. The CDR3 sequence: CASSLYPTGTGVSGELFF. DNA of the CDR3: TGTGCCAGCAGCTTATACCCCACCGGGACAGGGGTGTCCGGGGAGCTGTTTTTT.

The chain is built from TRBV7-9 and TRBJ1-1; D is unresolved. The CDR3 is 13 amino acids. CDR1 SEHNR and CDR2 FQNEAQ come from the germline V gene (reference sequence). V dropped 6 bases and J dropped 4 bases, with 12 bases sitting between them. The CDR3 protein is CASSPASATEAFF. The CDR3 DNA reads TGTGCCAGCAGTCCCGCTTCGGCCACTGAAGCTTTCTTT.

The J gene is TRBJ2-5, the V gene TRBV7-8; a weak D match, TRBD1 (7 bases). The CDR3 runs to 14 residues. Germline CDR1 SGHVS, CDR2 FQNEAQ. The V gene lost 2 bases and the J gene lost 5 bases, with 12 bases spanning the gap. CDR3 sequence: CASSLQGGFETQYF. The DNA for the CDR3 is TGTGCCAGCAGCTTACAGGGGGGTTTCGAGACCCAGTACTTC.

The DNA of the CDR3 is TGTGCCAGCAAAACAGTTAGCAATCAGCCCCAGCATTTT. This gives the protein CASKTVSNQPQHF. This sequence joins TRBV6-1 and TRBJ1-5; the D is unclear. The CDR3 spans 13 residues. In germline, CDR1 is MNHNS, CDR2 SASEGT. Between the trimmed V and J ends, which lost 7 bases and 0 bases, there was a span of 7 bases.

The chain recombines TRBV30 with TRBJ1-4; D possibly corresponds to TRBD1 (5 bases). The germline gives CDR1 GTSNPN, CDR2 SVGIG (reference sequence). V was shortened by 5 bases and J by 7 bases, with 14 bases between the two germline ends. There are 13 residues in the CDR3. The CDR3 reads CAWEEGRVEKLFF. For the CDR3, the DNA is TGTGCCTGGGAGGAGGGGCGAGTTGAAAAACTGTTTTTT.

This clone has only a few counts. V and J are TRBV7-8 and TRBJ2-7; D not resolved. The V gene's germline CDR1 is SGHVS and CDR2 FQNEAQ. This CDR3 region has 15 residues. Trimming cost V 4 bases and J 0 bases, with 13 bases left between them. CDR3 in DNA: TGTGCCAGCAGCTCCCGCCGGGCCGCCTCCTACGAGCAGTACGTC. Amino acids: CASSSRRAASYEQYV.

The CDR3 spells CASSLLRNEQFF. CDR3 nucleotides: TGTGCCAGCAGTTTATTGCGGAATGAGCAGTTCTTC. The chain uses TRBV28 and TRBJ2-1, with D uncertain. The CDR3 covers 12 residues. V dropped 1 base and J dropped 7 bases, with 5 bases sitting between them. Germline CDR1 is MDHEN and CDR2 is SYDVKM.

This clone occurred once. The chain joins TRBV4-3 to TRBJ1-2; TRBD1 is a possible D gene (5 bases). In germline, CDR1 is LGHNA, CDR2 YSLEER. The CDR3 loop spans 17 amino acids. The V gene lost 0 bases and the J gene lost 3 bases, with 17 bases spanning the gap. CDR3 bases: TGCGCCAGCAGCCAAGAAGGAGGAAGGGGATGGGACTATGGCTACACCTTC. Amino acid sequence: CASSQEGGRGWDYGYTF.

The chain employs TRBV28 and TRBJ1-3, with D maybe TRBD1 (5 bases). Germline values: CDR1 MDHEN, CDR2 SYDVKM. V was pared by 10 bases and J by 0 bases, with 13 bases between. The CDR3 contains 14 residues. The CDR3 coding sequence is TGTGCCACCAACGCAGGGCCCTCTGGAAACACCATATATTTT. Its protein product is CATNAGPSGNTIYF.

J is TRBJ2-1 and V is TRBV27; 10 bases map to TRBD2. The V gene end was trimmed by 1 base and the J gene end by 2 bases; junction bases not matched to a gene: 8. The CDR3 spans 18 residues. Germline CDR1 is MNHEY and CDR2 is SMNVEV (reference sequence). This CDR3 is CASSLFSLAGGPYNEQFF. The CDR3 bases are TGTGCCAGCAGTTTATTTTCCTTAGCGGGAGGACCCTACAATGAGCAGTTCTTC.

CDR3 nucleotide sequence: TGTGCCAGCAGCCCTGGGACTTACTATGGCTACACCTTC. Its translation: CASSPGTYYGYTF. The V gene is TRBV7-2, the J gene TRBJ1-2, with a possible D match to TRBD1 (5 bases). Germline-derived CDR1 and CDR2 are SGHTA and FQGNSA. This CDR3 is 13 amino acids long. Trimming stripped 5 bases from V and 3 bases from J, with 10 bases between.

The V and J genes are TRBV19 and TRBJ2-3; 7 positions match TRBD1. Losses at the gene ends were 6 bases for V and 2 bases for J; bases not matched to a gene: 8. The germline gives CDR1 LNHDA, CDR2 SQIVND (reference sequence). The CDR3 runs to 15 residues. The CDR3 region has the DNA TGTGCCAGTAGCCCGAGGGACAGACTCACAGATACGCAGTATTTT. It is translated as CASSPRDRLTDTQYF.

V gene TRBV28 combines with J gene TRBJ2-3, with 12 bases identical to TRBD2. Germline CDR1 is MDHEN and CDR2 is SYDVKM. The CDR3 totals 16 residues. Trimming at V came to 4 bases and at J to 7 bases, leaving 9 bases not matched to a gene. CDR3 in DNA: TGTGCCAGCAGTTCACCTCTAGCGGGGGGGCGGAATACGCAGTATTTT. It codes for CASSSPLAGGRNTQYF.

V usage is TRBV5-1 and J usage is TRBJ2-7, with 10 bases identical to TRBD1. The V gene's germline CDR1 is SGHRS and CDR2 YFSETQ. Germline trimming cut 4 bases from V and 2 bases from J; bases unmatched to any gene: 6. The CDR3 covers 15 residues. The CDR3 is CASSLRDRGPYEQYF. The CDR3 region has the DNA TGCGCCAGCAGCCTCCGGGACAGGGGCCCCTACGAGCAGTACTTC.

The rearrangement links TRBV9 to TRBJ1-2; no definite D call. V shed 0 bases and J shed 1 base, with 7 bases lying between them. Germline CDR1 reads SGDLS; CDR2 reads YYNGEE. This CDR3 is built from 14 residues. CDR3 in amino acids: CASSVESSNYGYTF. The CDR3 bases are TGTGCCAGCAGCGTAGAGTCCAGTAACTATGGCTACACCTTC. Full variable domain (rest looked up from reference TRBV9 and TRBJ1-2): DSGVTQTPKHLITATGQRVTLRCSPRSGDLSVYWYQQSLDQGLQFLIQYYNGEERAKGNILERFSAQQFPDLHSELNLSSLELGDSALYFCASSVESSNYGYTFGSGTRLTVV.

V usage is TRBV6-5 and J usage is TRBJ1-5; D is ambiguous. CDR1 MNHEY and CDR2 SVGAGI come from the germline V gene. This CDR3 comprises 12 residues. V gave up 4 bases and J gave up 9 bases, with 10 bases separating them. The chain's CDR3 is CASSSTVGPQHF. CDR3 sequence (DNA): TGTGCCAGCAGTTCTACGGTAGGGCCCCAGCATTTT.

The rearrangement links TRBV6-1 to TRBJ1-1; D is uncertain. V was cut by 4 bases and J by 0 bases, with 6 bases left in between. The CDR3 length is 13 residues. Looked up from germline, CDR1 is MNHNS and CDR2 is SASEGT. CDR3 protein: CASSVPMNTEAFF. CDR3 bases: TGTGCCAGCAGTGTGCCGATGAACACTGAAGCTTTCTTT.

This clone was seen a handful of times. This chain uses TRBV4-1 with TRBJ1-4, with 7 bases identical to TRBD1. The CDR3 runs 15 residues. CDR1 is MGHRA and CDR2 is YSYEKL in the germline V gene. The junction had 3 bases not matched to a gene; V was cut back by 5 bases and J by 0 bases. CDR3 DNA: TGCGCCAGCAGCTACCAGGGGGCAACTAATGAAAAACTGTTTTTT. It encodes CASSYQGATNEKLFF.

This clone was found a few times. This chain links TRBV11-2 with TRBJ2-2; D uncertain. The CDR3 runs to 14 residues. V gave up 4 bases and J gave up 4 bases, with 10 bases separating them. Germline V gives CDR1 SGHAT, CDR2 FQNNGV. CDR3: CASSSARFTGELFF. CDR3 nucleotides: TGTGCCAGCAGCTCTGCTAGGTTCACCGGGGAGCTGTTTTTT.

The chain carries TRBV7-9 and TRBJ2-2; D unclear. Between the trimmed V and J ends, which lost 6 bases and 7 bases, there was a span of 15 bases. Germline CDR1 reads SEHNR; CDR2 reads FQNEAQ (reference sequence). The CDR3 is made up of 14 amino acids. The DNA for the CDR3 is TGTGCCAGCAGTAACGGGCTAGAGGTCGGGGAGCTGTTTTTT. Translation gives CASSNGLEVGELFF. The variable domain in full, with the rest retrieved from reference TRBV7-9 and TRBJ2-2, is DTGVSQNPRHKITKRGQNVTFRCDPISEHNRLYWYRQTLGQGPEFLTYFQNEAQLEKSRLLSDRFSAERPKGSFSTLEIQRTEQGDSAMYLCASSNGLEVGELFFGEGSRLTVL.

The chain uses TRBV6-5 and TRBJ2-3, with TRBD2 matching 7 bases. The germline V gene encodes CDR1 MNHEY and CDR2 SVGAGI. The CDR3 is 16 amino acids. V shed 2 bases and J 4 bases; nucleotides not matched to a gene: 9. CDR3 nucleotides: TGTGCCAGCAGTTACGTGGGGCGGGGGAGTCCAGATACGCAGTATTTT. Residues: CASSYVGRGSPDTQYF.